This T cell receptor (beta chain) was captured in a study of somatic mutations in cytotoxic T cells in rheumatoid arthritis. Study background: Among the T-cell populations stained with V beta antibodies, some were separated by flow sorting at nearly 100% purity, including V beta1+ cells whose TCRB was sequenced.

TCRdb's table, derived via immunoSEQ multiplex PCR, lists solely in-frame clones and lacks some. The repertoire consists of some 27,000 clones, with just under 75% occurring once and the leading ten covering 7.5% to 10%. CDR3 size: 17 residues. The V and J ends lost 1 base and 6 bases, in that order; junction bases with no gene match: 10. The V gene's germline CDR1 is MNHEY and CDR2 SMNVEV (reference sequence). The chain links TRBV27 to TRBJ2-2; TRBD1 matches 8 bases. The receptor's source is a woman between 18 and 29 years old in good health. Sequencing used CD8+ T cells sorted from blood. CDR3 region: CASSLWGPTGEAGELFF. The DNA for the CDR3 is TGTGCCAGCAGTTTATGGGGGCCGACAGGGGAGGCCGGGGAGCTGTTTTTT.